These 24 T cell receptor beta chains were all obtained from the same sample, sequenced in a study of blood T cell repertoires in COVID-19. Produced via immunoSEQ multiplex PCR; TCRdb's table is partial and in-frame only. The table has 120,000 to 150,000 clones, roughly 82% seen once; the top ten hold around 7.2%. The sequenced sample consisted of peripheral blood. All receptors derive from a woman between 45 and 65 years old in a cohort sampled during active or convalescent COVID-19.

V and J are TRBV6-5 and TRBJ1-6; D possibly corresponds to TRBD1 (5 bases). Between the trimmed V and J ends, which lost 4 bases and 6 bases, there was a span of 16 bases. Germline V gene lookup returns CDR1 MNHEY and CDR2 SVGAGI. The CDR3 runs to 16 residues. In DNA form, the CDR3 reads TGTGCCAGCAGTTTAACCGGGGGACGGATTAATTCACCCCTCCACTTT. Encoded protein: CASSLTGGRINSPLHF.

The chain is built from TRBV6-5 and TRBJ2-7; D unclear. The germline V and J ends were trimmed by 2 bases and 6 bases, with 17 bases remaining between them. This CDR3 region has 15 residues. Germline lookup yields CDR1 MNHEY and CDR2 SVGAGI. This chain's CDR3 is CASSYRSISAGEQYF. CDR3 sequence (DNA): TGTGCCAGCAGTTACCGGTCTATCTCTGCTGGCGAGCAGTACTTC.

V gene TRBV6-2 or TRBV6-3 combines with J gene TRBJ2-7; 8 positions agree with TRBD2. V gave up 0 bases and J gave up 6 bases; unmatched junction bases: 10. Germline V gene data show CDR1 as MNHEY and CDR2 as SVGEGT. The CDR3 consists of 16 residues. The CDR3 spells CASSYSKEAGVPEQYF. The DNA of the CDR3 is TGTGCCAGCAGTTACTCGAAGGAAGCGGGGGTTCCCGAGCAGTACTTC.

The count of this clone is one. This rearrangement joins TRBV7-8 to TRBJ2-7; 7 nucleotides line up with TRBD1. The V segment lost 5 bases and the J segment 2 bases; nucleotides outside the gene matches: 12. Germline V gene lookup returns CDR1 SGHVS and CDR2 FQNEAQ. The CDR3 is 16 residues long. The CDR3 DNA is TGTGCCAGCAGCCCCCGCCCCGGGACAGTTACCTACGAGCAGTACTTC. Its translation is CASSPRPGTVTYEQYF.

The chain combines TRBV7-9 with TRBJ2-1; possibly TRBD1 for D (5 bases). Germline V CDR1 and CDR2: SEHNR, FQNEAQ (reference sequence). The CDR3 has 11 residues. With 5 bases removed from V and 12 bases from J, the gap between germline ends came to 11 bases. The CDR3 DNA is TGTGCCAGCAGCCAGCAGGGTGCGCAGTTCTTC. This codes for CASSQQGAQFF.

The chain links TRBV3-1 (or the pseudogene TRBV3-2) to TRBJ2-3; tentatively, D is TRBD2 (6 bases). Trimming took off 1 base at V and 1 base at J, with 6 bases between the two ends. This CDR3 spans 14 amino acids. Germline CDR1 LGHDT, CDR2 YNNKEL (reference sequence). Here the CDR3 reads CASSQGGGTDTQYF. CDR3 in DNA: TGTGCCAGCAGCCAAGGGGGGGGCACAGATACGCAGTATTTT.

This chain connects TRBV4-1 to TRBJ1-2; 7 bases are shared with TRBD1. The germline gives CDR1 MGHRA, CDR2 YSYEKL. The V gene end was trimmed by 0 bases and the J gene end by 2 bases; junction bases not matched to a gene: 6. The CDR3 contains 16 residues. For the CDR3, the DNA is TGCGCCAGCAGCCAAGATCAGGACAGGAGAAACTATGGCTACACCTTC. This sequence encodes CASSQDQDRRNYGYTF.

The rearrangement uses TRBV7-2 and TRBJ2-7, with TRBD1 identical over 7 bases. Losses at the gene ends were 5 bases for V and 4 bases for J; bases not matched to a gene: 5. CDR1 SGHTA and CDR2 FQGNSA come from the germline V gene. The CDR3 contains 13 residues. The CDR3 loop is CASSTRQGYEQYF. The CDR3 DNA reads as TGTGCCAGCAGCACCAGACAGGGATACGAGCAGTACTTC.

This CDR3 is CASSFTGQGYEQYF. The CDR3 coding sequence is TGTGCCAGCAGCTTCACAGGACAGGGCTACGAGCAGTACTTC. The chain recombines TRBV7-2 with TRBJ2-7; 8 bases are a match to TRBD1. The V gene end was trimmed by 3 bases and the J gene end by 3 bases; junction bases not matched to a gene: 4. This CDR3 contains 14 residues. Germline CDR1 reads SGHTA; CDR2 reads FQGNSA.

The rearrangement joins TRBV6-5 to TRBJ1-2; the D gene is possibly TRBD1 (6 bases). V was pared by 4 bases and J by 7 bases, with 16 bases between. Germline V gives CDR1 MNHEY, CDR2 SVGAGI. The CDR3 spans 14 residues. CDR3 residues: CASSFLQGQSGYTF. The CDR3 DNA follows: TGTGCCAGCAGTTTTCTACAGGGCCAGAGTGGCTACACCTTC.

V is TRBV19 and J is TRBJ2-3; TRBD2 might be the D (5 bases). CDR1 LNHDA and CDR2 SQIVND come from the germline V gene (reference sequence). The V end was cut by 3 bases, the J end by 1 base, with 8 bases between. The CDR3 has 14 residues. The CDR3 DNA sequence: TGTGCCAGTAGTATCTCCGGGGGCACAGATACGCAGTATTTT. It is translated as CASSISGGTDTQYF.

The rearrangement links TRBV25-1 to TRBJ2-1; D may be TRBD1 (6 bases). V lost 5 bases and J lost 3, with 8 bases in between. This CDR3 has 13 residues. Germline CDR1 reads MGHDK; CDR2 reads SYGVNS. The CDR3 loop reads CASSTGYYNEQFF. For the CDR3, the DNA is TGTGCCAGCAGTACAGGGTACTACAATGAGCAGTTCTTC.

The gene calls are TRBV29-1 and TRBJ2-1, with D possibly matching TRBD1 (5 bases). The V gene lost 0 bases and the J gene lost 14 bases, with 5 bases spanning the gap. CDR3 length equals 9 residues. CDR1 and CDR2 from the germline V gene are SQVTM and ANQGSEA. The DNA of the CDR3 is TGCAGCGTTGAAGACAGGGAGTTCTTC. As protein: CSVEDREFF.

The chain combines TRBV29-1 with TRBJ1-2, with D possibly TRBD1 on 6 matching bases. Deletions cut 4 bases from V and 8 bases from J, with 11 bases between. CDR1 SQVTM and CDR2 ANQGSEA come from the germline V gene. This CDR3 spans 11 amino acids. The CDR3 bases are TGCAGCGTTGCACAGGGTCGGGGCTACACCTTC. Its protein product is CSVAQGRGYTF. The complete variable domain, with remaining parts taken from reference TRBV29-1 and TRBJ1-2, reads SAVISQKPSRDICQRGTSLTIQCQVDSQVTMMFWYRQQPGQSLTLIATANQGSEATYESGFVIDKFPISRPNLTFSTLTVSNMSPEDSSIYLCSVAQGRGYTFGSGTRLTVV.

V is TRBV2 and J is TRBJ1-2; tentatively, D is TRBD1 (5 bases). The CDR3 has 16 amino acids. V was trimmed by 2 bases and J by 4 bases, leaving 17 bases between them. Germline values: CDR1 SNHLY, CDR2 FYNNEI. CDR3 residues: CASSESQGRHIYGYTF. The CDR3 nucleotides read TGTGCCAGCAGTGAATCCCAGGGCCGGCACATCTATGGCTACACCTTC.

This clone has only one observation. The rearrangement joins TRBV5-1 to TRBJ2-6; no clear D gene. CDR3 length: 15 residues. V lost 0 bases and J 2 bases, leaving 6 bases between the germline ends. The germline gives CDR1 SGHRS, CDR2 YFSETQ. CDR3 in amino acids: CASSLAVPGANVLTF. CDR3 DNA sequence: TGCGCCAGCAGCTTGGCGGTGCCTGGGGCCAACGTCCTGACTTTC.

This sequence joins TRBV6-5 and TRBJ1-1; no definite D call. The V end was cut by 5 bases, the J end by 10 bases, with 14 bases between. The CDR3 has 12 residues. Germline V gene lookup returns CDR1 MNHEY and CDR2 SVGAGI. CDR3 in amino acids: CASSTRGLGAFF. DNA for the CDR3: TGTGCCAGCAGTACAAGAGGACTTGGAGCTTTCTTT.

This sequence joins TRBV5-6 and TRBJ1-1; TRBD1 is a possible D gene (6 bases). The CDR3 is made up of 15 amino acids. CDR1 is SGHDT and CDR2 is YYEEEE in the germline V gene. Trimming stripped 4 bases from V and 0 bases from J, with 13 bases between. CDR3 in amino acids: CASSPGQLMNTEAFF. The CDR3 nucleotides read TGTGCCAGCAGCCCCGGACAGCTTATGAACACTGAAGCTTTCTTT. The full variable domain, rest sourced from reference TRBV5-6 and TRBJ1-1, is DAGVTQSPTHLIKTRGQQVTLRCSPKSGHDTVSWYQQALGQGPQFIFQYYEEEERQRGNFPDRFSGHQFPNYSSELNVNALLLGDSALYLCASSPGQLMNTEAFFGQGTRLTVV.

This chain uses TRBV7-3 with TRBJ2-3; the match to TRBD1 covers 7 bases. The germline V gene has CDR1 SGHTA and CDR2 FQGTGA. The CDR3 sequence is 14 residues long. Trimming cost V 4 bases and J 2 bases; bases outside gene matches: 3. CDR3 in amino acids: CASSSGQDTDTQYF. The CDR3 nucleotides read TGTGCCAGCAGCTCTGGACAGGACACAGATACGCAGTATTTT.

This sequence joins TRBV30 and TRBJ1-3; no firm D call. This CDR3 has 15 amino acids. Germline CDR1 and CDR2: GTSNPN and SVGIG (reference sequence). V lost 1 base and J 2 bases, leaving 12 bases between the germline ends. CDR3 nucleotide sequence: TGTGCCTGGAGTGCCTCACTACCGACTGGAAACACCATATATTTT. It encodes CAWSASLPTGNTIYF.

V usage is TRBV7-2 and J usage is TRBJ2-3, with a possible D match to TRBD2 (6 bases). The CDR3 is made up of 15 amino acids. Looked up from germline, CDR1 is SGHTA and CDR2 is FQGNSA. The V gene lost 1 base and the J gene lost 0 bases, with 8 bases spanning the gap. CDR3 region: CASSLVAASTDTQYF. For the CDR3, the DNA is TGTGCCAGCAGCTTAGTAGCGGCGAGCACAGATACGCAGTATTTT.

This chain uses TRBV5-6 with TRBJ1-3; D possibly corresponds to TRBD1 (6 bases). The CDR3 spans 16 residues. Germline assignment: CDR1 SGHDT and CDR2 YYEEEE. Trimming stripped 2 bases from V and 2 bases from J, with 14 bases between. CDR3 sequence (DNA): TGTGCCAGCAGCTTTAACAGGGTGCTCGCTGGAAACACCATATATTTT. Translation: CASSFNRVLAGNTIYF.

The chain combines TRBV6-5 with TRBJ1-2; D is ambiguous. V was trimmed by 6 bases and J by 4 bases, leaving 12 bases between them. This CDR3 has 13 amino acids. Germline V lookup: CDR1 MNHEY, CDR2 SVGAGI. CDR3 DNA: TGTGCCAGCAGAAAAGCTGAAAGCTATGGCTACACCTTC. Protein sequence: CASRKAESYGYTF.

The V call is TRBV19, the J call TRBJ2-1; 11 positions agree with TRBD2. There are 14 residues in the CDR3. J lost 6 bases, V lost 4 bases, and 2 bases had no gene match. CDR1 LNHDA and CDR2 SQIVND come from the germline V gene (reference sequence). DNA for the CDR3: TGTGCCAGTAGTAGACTAGCGGGGACCAATGAGCAGTTCTTC. This translates into CASSRLAGTNEQFF.